Shown below are 12 T cell receptor beta chains from a single sample sequenced in a study of T cell therapy after organ transplantation. Some clones are missing from TCRdb's copy, which holds only in-frame ones; the method was immunoSEQ multiplex PCR. The sample holds about 50,000 clones, around 93% seen once. Antigen specificity for these receptors is unknown. The specimen was CD8+ T cells from blood, collected before autologous CMV-specific T cell therapy. These receptors were taken from a human patient who had received a solid organ transplant and had CMV disease.

This sequence joins TRBV4-1 and TRBJ1-2; 11 nucleotides align to TRBD1. This CDR3 spans 16 amino acids. V shed 3 bases and J 3 bases; nucleotides not matched to a gene: 6. Germline CDR1 is MGHRA and CDR2 is YSYEKL. CDR3 amino acids: CASSHGQGAFDYGYTF. The CDR3 DNA sequence: TGCGCCAGCAGCCATGGACAGGGGGCATTTGACTATGGCTACACCTTC.

The chain combines TRBV10-2 with TRBJ1-5; D call uncertain. Deletions cut 2 bases from V and 4 bases from J, with 6 bases between. Germline loops: CDR1 WSHSY, CDR2 SAAADI. This CDR3 spans 13 amino acids. CDR3 sequence reads: CASSELQNQPQHF. The CDR3 bases are TGCGCCAGCAGTGAGCTCCAGAATCAGCCCCAGCATTTT.

The chain couples TRBV6-5 to TRBJ2-2, with D perhaps being TRBD1 or TRBD2 (5 bases each). CDR1 and CDR2 from the germline V gene are MNHEY and SVGAGI. V lost 2 bases, J lost 2 bases, and 9 bases lay in between. This CDR3 is built from 15 residues. This chain's CDR3 is CASSYLGPNTGELFF. CDR3 sequence (DNA): TGTGCCAGCAGTTACCTGGGACCAAACACCGGGGAGCTGTTTTTT.

The chain links TRBV19 to TRBJ2-7; 10 bases align to TRBD2. Looked up from germline, CDR1 is LNHDA and CDR2 is SQIVND (reference sequence). The ends lost 6 bases at V and 6 bases at J; junction bases unmatched: 5. This CDR3 is built from 13 residues. CDR3: CASSGTSASEQYF. In nucleotides, the CDR3 is TGTGCCAGTAGCGGGACTAGCGCTAGCGAGCAGTACTTC.

The chain carries TRBV10-3 and TRBJ1-4, with TRBD1 as a possible D gene (6 bases). Germline V CDR1 and CDR2: ENHRY, SYGVKD. V lost 0 bases, J lost 0 bases, and 11 bases lay in between. The CDR3 spans 17 residues. CDR3 region: CAISESRGMATNEKLFF. CDR3 coding DNA: TGTGCCATCAGTGAGTCGAGGGGGATGGCAACTAATGAAAAACTGTTTTTT.

CDR3 in amino acids: CASTPTGGSTYEQYF. The CDR3 DNA follows: TGTGCCAGTACCCCGACAGGGGGCTCCACCTACGAGCAGTACTTC. The V call is TRBV19, the J call TRBJ2-7, with 10 nucleotides matching TRBD1. From germline, CDR1 is LNHDA and CDR2 SQIVND (reference sequence). J gave up 2 bases and V 7 bases, and 8 bases lay outside the gene matches. The CDR3 length is 15 residues.

V and J are TRBV19 and TRBJ1-1, with unresolved D. CDR3 length: 13 amino acids. Trimming left V 5 bases short and J 3 bases short, with 10 bases between. Germline-derived CDR1 and CDR2 are LNHDA and SQIVND (reference sequence). The DNA for the CDR3 is TGTGCCAGTAGTCCCCGGGTGGACACTGAAGCTTTCTTT. Protein sequence: CASSPRVDTEAFF.

This chain joins TRBV11-3 and TRBJ2-7; a possible D gene is TRBD2 (5 bases). V was trimmed by 1 base and J by 6 bases, leaving 10 bases between them. The CDR3 has 13 residues. Germline V gives CDR1 SGHNT, CDR2 YENEEA. CDR3 protein: CASSLGEGSEQYF. CDR3 nucleotides: TGTGCCAGCAGCTTAGGAGAGGGCAGCGAGCAGTACTTC.

This rearrangement joins TRBV4-2 to TRBJ2-2, with D unresolved. Germline lookup yields CDR1 LGHNA and CDR2 YNFKEQ. V lost 1 base and J lost 5, with 8 bases in between. The CDR3 consists of 14 residues. CDR3 nucleotides: TGTGCCAGCAGCCAAGGAGTGACGACCGGGGAGCTGTTTTTT. This sequence encodes CASSQGVTTGELFF.

The genes are TRBV5-4 and TRBJ2-3; unclear D gene. The CDR3 contains 14 residues. CDR1 is SGHNT and CDR2 is YYREEE in the germline V gene (reference sequence). V was pared by 2 bases and J by 0 bases, with 7 bases between. The CDR3 nucleotides are TGTGCCAGCAGCTTCCAGCGTAGCACAGATACGCAGTATTTT. This translates into CASSFQRSTDTQYF.

The gene calls are TRBV6-6 and TRBJ2-1; weak D call: TRBD1 (5 bases). With 0 bases removed from V and 5 bases from J, the gap between germline ends came to 11 bases. The V gene's germline CDR1 is MNHNY and CDR2 SVGAGI (reference sequence). CDR3 length: 15 amino acids. The CDR3, as DNA: TGTGCCAGCAGTTACTCAGGGGAATGGAACAATGAGCAGTTCTTC. Protein product: CASSYSGEWNNEQFF.

This clone was observed once. The CDR3: CASSEGVMWGTNTEAFF. CDR3 DNA sequence: TGTGCCAGCAGTGAAGGAGTGATGTGGGGTACAAACACTGAAGCTTTCTTT. The chain is built from TRBV6-1 and TRBJ1-1; D gene uncertain. The ends were cut back, 1 base at V and 2 bases at J, with 17 bases in the middle. CDR1 MNHNS and CDR2 SASEGT come from the germline V gene. This CDR3 contains 17 residues.